The clone carrying this T cell receptor beta chain has only one observation. This sample is part of a study of blood T cell repertoires in COVID-19. Study summary: Acute and convalescent COVID-19 samples came from the United States, Italy and Spain. T cells, B-cell-depleted T cells, or PBMCs supplied cDNA or gDNA.

This CDR3 spans 15 amino acids. The V and J ends lost 3 bases and 6 bases respectively, with 17 bases between them. Germline V CDR1 and CDR2: KGHSH, LQKENI. As handled by the study authors: The authors estimated nucleated cell counts from reference gene primer amplification. Sequencing was performed with immunoSEQ multiplex PCR; in TCRdb, only in-frame clones are kept and a portion is missing. V, J and clone size were drawn from that table, and D and trimming were deduced from the DNA. The table has over 200,000 clones, less than 85% seen once. Sequencing was done on a sample of peripheral blood. V is TRBV18 and J is TRBJ1-2; maybe TRBD1 (5 bases). The origin of this receptor is a woman aged 70-85 years with active or convalescent COVID-19. Here the CDR3 reads CASSPPGERAHGYTF. The CDR3 bases are TGTGCCAGCTCACCCCCGGGGGAGCGGGCGCATGGCTACACCTTC.